This is a list of T cell receptor beta chains from one sample in a study of T cells in Graves' hyperthyroidism and ophthalmopathy. TCRdb re-called the multiplex PCR reads through MiXCR, storing one row per CDR3 protein. The sample holds 450,000 to 650,000 distinct CDR3 sequences, approximately 17% seen once. The source material was blood. The receptors here all came from a woman younger than 35 with Graves' ophthalmopathy. The CDR3 runs from the conserved cysteine through the conserved F or W. A D gene is named only where the DNA matches it firmly. Expanded clones are given a class, and other clones once, few, many or no size at all.

many	TRBD2	TRBV28	TRBJ2-7	TGTGGGACATCAACTAGCGGAACTTCTTTCGAGCAGTACTTC	CGTSTSGTSFEQYF
many	NA	TRBV3-1	TRBJ1-3	TGTGCCAGCAGCCAAGATACGGTCTCTGGAAACACCATATATTTT	CASSQDTVSGNTIYF
many	TRBD2	TRBV11-2	TRBJ2-1	TGTGCCAGCAGCTTAGCCCTAGCGGGAGCAACGATTTACAATGAGCAGTTCTTC	CASSLALAGATIYNEQFF
NA	NA	TRBV7-9	TRBJ1-1	TGTGCCAGCAGCGTGGGAGCTAGGACTGAAGCTTTCTTT	CASSVGARTEAFF
few	NA	TRBV5-6	TRBJ1-4	TGTGCCAGCAGCTTAGGACCCAAGGGCAATGAAAAACTGTTTTTT	CASSLGPKGNEKLFF
NA	NA	TRBV7-2	TRBJ1-6	TGTGCCAGCAGCCCCGGCCATAGGGGGTCACCCCTCCACTTT	CASSPGHRGSPLHF
many	NA	TRBV30	TRBJ1-1	TGTGCCTGGTGGAGGGGGGAGGAAGCTTTCTTT	CAWWRGEEAFF
NA	NA	TRBV4-1	TRBJ2-2	TGCGCCAGCAGCAGTGGGCCCGTCGGGACCGGGGAGCTGTTTTTT	CASSSGPVGTGELFF
NA	NA	TRBV12-3/TRBV12-4	TRBJ1-2	TGTGCCAGCAGTCCGAACAGCGGGCCTACTAACTATGGCTACACCTTC	CASSPNSGPTNYGYTF
many	TRBD2	TRBV3-1	TRBJ2-3	TGTGCCAGCAGCCCCGAGGCGCGGGGGGCCACAGATACGCAGTATTTT	CASSPEARGATDTQYF
many	TRBD2	TRBV7-9	TRBJ2-1	TGTGCCAGCAGCTTACCACTAGCGGGAGGGCCCTACAATGAGCAGTTCTTC	CASSLPLAGGPYNEQFF
NA	NA	TRBV6-1	TRBJ2-5	TGTGCCAGCACGCAGGAAACACCGAGGGAGACCCAGTACTTC	CASTQETPRETQYF
NA	NA	TRBV6-1	TRBJ1-2	TGTGCCAGCAGTGCGTCCCCGGGGGCTACCCGCTTC	CASSASPGATRF
few	NA	TRBV7-2	TRBJ1-3	TGTGCCAGCAGCTATCCGGGACGAAGCTCTGGAAACACCATATATTTT	CASSYPGRSSGNTIYF
many	NA	TRBV6-2/TRBV6-3	TRBJ2-1	TGTGCCAGCAGTCTTGGAGCCACTGAGCAGTTCTTC	CASSLGATEQFF